The T cell receptor beta chain described here comes from a study of cytomegalovirus exposure and HLA in healthy donors. Study results and limitations: Later work showed greater clonal expansion in HLA-associated TCR beta chains than in equally common others.

A note on this clone: Its specificity is unknown.

The study ran its PCR with 60 Vbeta and 13 Jbeta primers. Measured with immunoSEQ multiplex PCR; TCRdb has only the in-frame clones, and not every one. The sample has about 160,000 clones; 65% to 80% are singletons. Sample: PBMCs. The clonotype was recovered from a man between 40 and 49 years old in good health and CMV-seronegative.

The DNA of the CDR3 is TGTGCCAGCAGTGAAGCCGCCCGACAGGCCACTCGGGGCTACACCTTC. Translating it yields CASSEAARQATRGYTF. This chain joins TRBV2 and TRBJ1-2, with D perhaps matching TRBD1 (6 bases). Trimming pared 0 bases from V and 8 bases from J, leaving 19 bases between. Germline loops: CDR1 SNHLY, CDR2 FYNNEI. CDR3 size: 16 residues.